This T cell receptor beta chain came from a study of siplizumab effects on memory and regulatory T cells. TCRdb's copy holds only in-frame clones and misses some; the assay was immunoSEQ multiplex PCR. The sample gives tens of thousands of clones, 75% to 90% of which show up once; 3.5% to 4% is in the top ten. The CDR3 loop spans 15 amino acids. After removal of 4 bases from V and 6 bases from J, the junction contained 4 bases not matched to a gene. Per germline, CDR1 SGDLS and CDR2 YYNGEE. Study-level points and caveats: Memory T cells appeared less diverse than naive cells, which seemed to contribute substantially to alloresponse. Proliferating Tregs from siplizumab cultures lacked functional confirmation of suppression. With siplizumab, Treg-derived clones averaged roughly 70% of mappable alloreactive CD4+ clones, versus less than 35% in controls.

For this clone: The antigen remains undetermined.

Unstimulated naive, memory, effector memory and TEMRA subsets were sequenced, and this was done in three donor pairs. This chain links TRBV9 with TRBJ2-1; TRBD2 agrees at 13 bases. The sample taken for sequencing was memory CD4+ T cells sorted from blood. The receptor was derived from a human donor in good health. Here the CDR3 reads CASSILAGGINEQFF. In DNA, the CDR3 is TGTGCCAGCAGCATACTAGCGGGGGGGATCAATGAGCAGTTCTTC.